This T cell receptor beta chain comes out of a study of blood T cell repertoires in COVID-19. Study-level information: Whether acute or convalescent, the COVID-19 samples came from the United States, Italy and Spain. PBMCs, B-cell-depleted T cells, or T cells were the source of the cDNA or gDNA that made up the material.

Authors' methods: Estimates of nucleated cell counts were drawn from the amplification of reference gene primers. The method was immunoSEQ multiplex PCR; TCRdb's version includes in-frame clones alone and lacks a portion of them. V and J calls and clone size follow that table, whereas D and trimming were derived from the DNA. The sample lists more than 200,000 clones, 70% to 90% occurring once. Sequencing was carried out using peripheral blood. The sequence was obtained from a woman in her 70s with active or convalescent COVID-19.

The CDR3 here is CSASKNRGNTEAFF. The CDR3 region has the DNA TGCAGTGCTAGTAAGAACAGGGGAAACACTGAAGCTTTCTTT. The J gene is TRBJ1-1, the V gene TRBV20-1; 7 bases are shared with TRBD1. The CDR3 is made up of 14 amino acids. V dropped 3 bases and J dropped 2; count of bases not matched to a gene: 6. CDR1 DFQATT and CDR2 SNEGSKA come from the germline V gene (reference sequence).